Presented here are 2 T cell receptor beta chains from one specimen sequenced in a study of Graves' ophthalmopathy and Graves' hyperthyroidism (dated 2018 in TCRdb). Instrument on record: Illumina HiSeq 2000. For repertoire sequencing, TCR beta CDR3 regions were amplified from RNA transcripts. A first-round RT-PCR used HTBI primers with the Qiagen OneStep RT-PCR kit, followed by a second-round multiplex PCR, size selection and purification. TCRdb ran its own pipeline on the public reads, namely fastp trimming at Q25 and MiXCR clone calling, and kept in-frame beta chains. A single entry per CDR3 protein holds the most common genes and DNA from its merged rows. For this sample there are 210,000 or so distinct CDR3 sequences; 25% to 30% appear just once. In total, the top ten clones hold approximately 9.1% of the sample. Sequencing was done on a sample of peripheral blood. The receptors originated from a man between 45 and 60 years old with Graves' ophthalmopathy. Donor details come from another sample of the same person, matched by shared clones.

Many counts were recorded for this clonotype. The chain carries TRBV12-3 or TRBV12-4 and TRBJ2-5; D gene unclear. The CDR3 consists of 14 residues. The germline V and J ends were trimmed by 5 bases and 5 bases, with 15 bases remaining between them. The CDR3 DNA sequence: TGTGCCAGCAGTCCCTCGGCGAGCCAGGAGACCCAGTACTTC. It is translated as CASSPSASQETQYF.

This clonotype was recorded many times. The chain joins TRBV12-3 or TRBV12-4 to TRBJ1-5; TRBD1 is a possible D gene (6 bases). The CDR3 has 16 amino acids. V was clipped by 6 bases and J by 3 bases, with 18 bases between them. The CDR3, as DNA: TGTGCCAGCAGCACTCTCTTAGGGGGGAACAATCAGCCCCAGCATTTT. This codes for CASSTLLGGNNQPQHF.